This TCR beta chain was sequenced during a study of blood T cells in healthy people across ages. Study-wide results and caveats: In long-lived donors, naive CD4+ cell counts and diversity exceeded those of aged donors.

In germline, CDR1 is MNHEY, CDR2 SVGEGT. The CDR3 extends over 13 amino acids. The trim removed 7 bases at V and 6 bases at J, leaving 8 bases unmatched. Total RNA was isolated from each sample in quantities of at least 5.5 micrograms. It was with a sample-barcoded 5' primer and a J-beta primer mix that a second PCR of about 6 to 11 cycles was run. Every cDNA was tagged by a template-switch adaptor with 12 random nucleotides. TCRdb re-derived calls from the 5' RACE reads in MiXCR, one entry per CDR3 protein. The table records roughly 1,300,000 distinct CDR3 sequences, approximately 59% of them present only once. This clonotype has only a few counts. Its matching antigen is unknown.

The chain has TRBV6-2 or TRBV6-3 and TRBJ2-7; 8 nucleotides line up with TRBD1. Material for sequencing was blood. The clonotype comes from a man younger than 35 in good health. The DNA of the CDR3 is TGTGCCAGCACCATGGACAGGGTAGCCGAGCAGTACTTC. Amino acid sequence: CASTMDRVAEQYF.